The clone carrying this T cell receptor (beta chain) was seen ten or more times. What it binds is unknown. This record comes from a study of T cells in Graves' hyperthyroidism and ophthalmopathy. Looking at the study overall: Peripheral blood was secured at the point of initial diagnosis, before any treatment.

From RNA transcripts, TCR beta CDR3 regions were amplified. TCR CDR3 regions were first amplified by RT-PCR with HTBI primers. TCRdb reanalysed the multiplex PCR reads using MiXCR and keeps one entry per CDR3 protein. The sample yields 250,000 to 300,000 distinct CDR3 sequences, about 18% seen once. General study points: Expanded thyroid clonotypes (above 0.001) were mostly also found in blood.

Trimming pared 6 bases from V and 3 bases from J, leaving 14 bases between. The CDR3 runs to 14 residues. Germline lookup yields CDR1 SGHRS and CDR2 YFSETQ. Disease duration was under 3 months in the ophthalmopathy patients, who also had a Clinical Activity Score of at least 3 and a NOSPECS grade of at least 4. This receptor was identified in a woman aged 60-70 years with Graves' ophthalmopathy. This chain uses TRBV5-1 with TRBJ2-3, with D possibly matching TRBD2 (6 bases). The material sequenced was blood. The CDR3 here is CASNPRAGTDTQYF. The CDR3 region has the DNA TGCGCCAGCAACCCCAGGGCGGGGACAGATACGCAGTATTTT.